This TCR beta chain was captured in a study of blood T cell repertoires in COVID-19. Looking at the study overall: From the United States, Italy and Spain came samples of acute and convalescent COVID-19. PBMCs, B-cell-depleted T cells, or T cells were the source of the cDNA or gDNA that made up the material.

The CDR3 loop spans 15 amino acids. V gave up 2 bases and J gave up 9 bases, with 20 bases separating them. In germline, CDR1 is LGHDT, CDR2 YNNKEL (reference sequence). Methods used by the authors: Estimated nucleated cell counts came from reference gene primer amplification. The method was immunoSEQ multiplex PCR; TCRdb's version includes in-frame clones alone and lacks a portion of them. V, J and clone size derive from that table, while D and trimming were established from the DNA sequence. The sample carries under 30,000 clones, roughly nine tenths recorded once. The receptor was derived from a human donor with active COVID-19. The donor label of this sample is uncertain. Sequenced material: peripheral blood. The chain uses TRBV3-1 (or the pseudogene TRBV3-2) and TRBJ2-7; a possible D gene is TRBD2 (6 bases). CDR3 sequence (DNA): TGTGCCAGCAGCCAACTGGAGCGGGCCACGTCCGGGCAGTACTTC. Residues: CASSQLERATSGQYF.